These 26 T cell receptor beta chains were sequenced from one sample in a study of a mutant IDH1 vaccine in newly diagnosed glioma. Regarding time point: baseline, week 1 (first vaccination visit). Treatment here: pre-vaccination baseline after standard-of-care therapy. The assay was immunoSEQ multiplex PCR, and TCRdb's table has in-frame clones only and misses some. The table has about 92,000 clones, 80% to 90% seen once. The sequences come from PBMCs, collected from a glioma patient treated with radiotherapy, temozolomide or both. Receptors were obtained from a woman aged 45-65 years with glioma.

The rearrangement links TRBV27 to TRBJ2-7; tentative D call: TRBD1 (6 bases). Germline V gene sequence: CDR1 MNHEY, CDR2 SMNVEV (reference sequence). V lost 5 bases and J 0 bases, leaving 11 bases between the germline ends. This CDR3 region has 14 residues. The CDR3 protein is CASSLRQASYEQYF. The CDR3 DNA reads TGTGCCAGCAGTCTCAGACAGGCCTCCTACGAGCAGTACTTC.

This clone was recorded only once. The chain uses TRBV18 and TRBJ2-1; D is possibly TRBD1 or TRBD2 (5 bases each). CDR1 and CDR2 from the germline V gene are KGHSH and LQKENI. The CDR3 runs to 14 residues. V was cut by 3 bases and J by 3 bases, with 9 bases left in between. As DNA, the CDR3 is TGTGCCAGCTCACCTGGGGGAAACTACAATGAGCAGTTCTTC. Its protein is CASSPGGNYNEQFF.

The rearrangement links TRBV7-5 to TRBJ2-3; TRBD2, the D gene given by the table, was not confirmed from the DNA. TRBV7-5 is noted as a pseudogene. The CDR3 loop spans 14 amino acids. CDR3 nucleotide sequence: TGTGCCAGAAGCCCCGGGGGGGGCACAGATACGCAGTATTTT. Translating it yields CARSPGGGTDTQYF.

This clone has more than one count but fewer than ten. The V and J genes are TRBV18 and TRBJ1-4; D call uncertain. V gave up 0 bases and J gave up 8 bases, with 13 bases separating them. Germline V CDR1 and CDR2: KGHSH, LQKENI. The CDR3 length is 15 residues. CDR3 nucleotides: TGTGCCAGCTCACCACCTTGGTCCGTTGGGGAAAAACTGTTTTTT. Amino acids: CASSPPWSVGEKLFF. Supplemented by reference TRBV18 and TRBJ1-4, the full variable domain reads NAGVMQNPRHLVRRRGQEARLRCSPMKGHSHVYWYRQLPEEGLKFMVYLQKENIIDESGMPKERFSAEFPKEGPSILRIQQVVRGDSAAYFCASSPPWSVGEKLFFGSGTQLSVL.

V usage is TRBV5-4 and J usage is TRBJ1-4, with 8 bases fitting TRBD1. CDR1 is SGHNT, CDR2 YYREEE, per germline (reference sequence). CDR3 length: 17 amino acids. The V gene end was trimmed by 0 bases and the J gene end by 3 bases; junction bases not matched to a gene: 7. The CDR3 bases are TGTGCCAGCAGCTTGGCAGGGGGCCCGTCATCTAATGAAAAACTGTTTTTT. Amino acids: CASSLAGGPSSNEKLFF.

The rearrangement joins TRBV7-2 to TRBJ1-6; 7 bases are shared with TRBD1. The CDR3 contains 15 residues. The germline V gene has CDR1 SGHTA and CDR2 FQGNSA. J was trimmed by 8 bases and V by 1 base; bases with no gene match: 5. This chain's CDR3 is CASSLVQGRDSPLHF. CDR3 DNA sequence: TGTGCCAGCAGCTTAGTACAGGGGAGAGATTCACCCCTCCACTTT.

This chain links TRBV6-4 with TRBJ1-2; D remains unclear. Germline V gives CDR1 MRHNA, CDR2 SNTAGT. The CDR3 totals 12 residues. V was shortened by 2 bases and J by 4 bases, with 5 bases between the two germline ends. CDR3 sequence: CASSDGSYGYTF. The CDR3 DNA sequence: TGTGCCAGCAGTGACGGTAGCTATGGCTACACCTTC.

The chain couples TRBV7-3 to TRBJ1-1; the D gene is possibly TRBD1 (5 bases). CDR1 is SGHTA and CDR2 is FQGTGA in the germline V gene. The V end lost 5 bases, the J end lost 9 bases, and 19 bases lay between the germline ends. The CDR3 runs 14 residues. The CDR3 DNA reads TGTGCCAGCAGCGCCACGGGGGGAACACTGAAAGCTTTCTTT. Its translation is CASSATGGTLKAFF.

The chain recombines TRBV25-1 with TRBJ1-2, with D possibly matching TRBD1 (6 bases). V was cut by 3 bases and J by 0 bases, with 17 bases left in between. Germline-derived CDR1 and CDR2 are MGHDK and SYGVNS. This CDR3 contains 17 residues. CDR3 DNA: TGTGCCAGCAGTGACTCCTACCGGGACACAACTAACTATGGCTACACCTTC. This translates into CASSDSYRDTTNYGYTF.

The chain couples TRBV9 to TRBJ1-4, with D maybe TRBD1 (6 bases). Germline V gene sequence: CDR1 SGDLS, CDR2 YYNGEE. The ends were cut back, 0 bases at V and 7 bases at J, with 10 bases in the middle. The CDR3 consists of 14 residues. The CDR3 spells CASSVEGGGEKLFF. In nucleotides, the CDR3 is TGTGCCAGCAGCGTAGAAGGGGGGGGTGAAAAACTGTTTTTT.

CDR3 loop: CASSLPGENSPLHF. The DNA for the CDR3 is TGTGCCAGCAGCTTACCGGGTGAGAATTCACCCCTCCACTTT. The chain employs TRBV7-9 and TRBJ1-6; D gene ambiguous. This CDR3 region has 14 residues. Trimming left V 2 bases short and J 7 bases short, with 9 bases between. The V gene's germline CDR1 is SEHNR and CDR2 FQNEAQ (reference sequence).

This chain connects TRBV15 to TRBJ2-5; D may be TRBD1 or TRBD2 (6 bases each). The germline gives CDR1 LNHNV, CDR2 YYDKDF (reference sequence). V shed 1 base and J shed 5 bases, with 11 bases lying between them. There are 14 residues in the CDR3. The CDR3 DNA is TGTGCCACCAGCAGAGGGGGGGCCGAGGAGACCCAGTACTTC. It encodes CATSRGGAEETQYF.

The CDR3 DNA reads as TGTGCCAGCAGGACAGGGTGGACTAATGAAAAACTGTTTTTT. Protein sequence: CASRTGWTNEKLFF. The rearrangement uses TRBV2 and TRBJ1-4, with 7 positions matching TRBD1. The CDR3 totals 14 residues. V dropped 6 bases and J dropped 2; count of bases not matched to a gene: 3. CDR1 and CDR2 (germline): SNHLY, FYNNEI.

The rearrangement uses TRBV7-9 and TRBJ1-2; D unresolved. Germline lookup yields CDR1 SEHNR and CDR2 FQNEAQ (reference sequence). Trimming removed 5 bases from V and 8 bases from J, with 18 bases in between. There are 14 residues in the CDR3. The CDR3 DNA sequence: TGTGCCAGCAGCCCGGTAGGACCAAGACGAGGCTACACCTTC. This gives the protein CASSPVGPRRGYTF.

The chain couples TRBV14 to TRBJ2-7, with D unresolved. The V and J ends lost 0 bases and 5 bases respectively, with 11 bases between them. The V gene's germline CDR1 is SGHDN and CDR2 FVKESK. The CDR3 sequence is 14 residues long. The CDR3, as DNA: TGTGCCAGCAGCCAAGATTGGGATTTGAACGAGCAGTACTTC. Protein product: CASSQDWDLNEQYF.

The DNA for the CDR3 is TGTGCCAGCAGCTTCTGGGTGGGCCCCCCGGCGACCCAGTACTTC. Encoded protein: CASSFWVGPPATQYF. The rearrangement uses TRBV7-9 and TRBJ2-5, with D hard to call. The V and J ends lost 3 bases and 7 bases respectively, with 18 bases between them. The germline CDR1 and CDR2 sequences are SEHNR and FQNEAQ (reference sequence). The CDR3 totals 15 residues.

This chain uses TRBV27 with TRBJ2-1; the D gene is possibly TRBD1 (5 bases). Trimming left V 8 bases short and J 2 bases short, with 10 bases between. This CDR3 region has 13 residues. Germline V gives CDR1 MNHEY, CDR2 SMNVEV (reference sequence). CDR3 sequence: CASSSRAYNEQFF. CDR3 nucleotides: TGTGCCAGCTCCTCCAGGGCCTACAATGAGCAGTTCTTC.

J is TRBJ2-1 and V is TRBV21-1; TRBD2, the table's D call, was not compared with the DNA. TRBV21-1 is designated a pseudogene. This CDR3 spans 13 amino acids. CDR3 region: CASSKLGLYEQFF. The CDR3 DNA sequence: TGTGCCAGCAGCAAATTGGGACTCTATGAGCAGTTCTTC.

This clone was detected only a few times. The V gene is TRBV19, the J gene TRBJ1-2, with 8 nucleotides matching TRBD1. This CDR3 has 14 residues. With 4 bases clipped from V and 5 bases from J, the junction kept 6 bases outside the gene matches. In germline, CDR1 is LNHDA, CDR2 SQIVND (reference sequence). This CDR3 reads CASSRDRSRYGYTF. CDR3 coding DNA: TGTGCCAGTAGTAGGGACAGGTCGAGGTATGGCTACACCTTC.

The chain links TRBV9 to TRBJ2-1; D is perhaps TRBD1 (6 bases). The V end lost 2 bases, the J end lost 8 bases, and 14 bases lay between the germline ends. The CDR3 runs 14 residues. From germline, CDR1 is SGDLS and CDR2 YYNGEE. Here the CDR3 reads CASSVGGGGDEQFF. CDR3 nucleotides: TGTGCCAGCAGCGTTGGGGGTGGGGGCGATGAGCAGTTCTTC.

CDR3 residues: CASSSGQGTEAFF. CDR3 nucleotides: TGTGCCAGCAGCTCGGGACAGGGCACTGAAGCTTTCTTT. V usage is TRBV9 and J usage is TRBJ1-1; 9 bases are a match to TRBD1. The CDR3 contains 13 residues. The V segment lost 4 bases and the J segment 4 bases; nucleotides outside the gene matches: 2. Germline V lookup: CDR1 SGDLS, CDR2 YYNGEE.

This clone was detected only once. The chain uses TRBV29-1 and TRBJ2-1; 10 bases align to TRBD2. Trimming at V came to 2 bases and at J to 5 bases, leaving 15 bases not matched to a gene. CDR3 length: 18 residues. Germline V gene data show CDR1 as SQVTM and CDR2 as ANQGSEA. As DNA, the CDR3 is TGCAGCGTTGAACCCCTAGCGGGGGCCGGGGAGCCCAACAATGAGCAGTTCTTC. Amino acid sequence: CSVEPLAGAGEPNNEQFF.

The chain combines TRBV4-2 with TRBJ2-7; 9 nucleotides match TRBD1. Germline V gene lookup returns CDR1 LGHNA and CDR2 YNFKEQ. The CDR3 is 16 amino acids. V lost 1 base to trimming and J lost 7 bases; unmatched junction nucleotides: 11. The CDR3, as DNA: TGTGCCAGCAGCCAAGGTAAAGGGGACAGGGATGGAGAGCAGTACTTC. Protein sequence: CASSQGKGDRDGEQYF.

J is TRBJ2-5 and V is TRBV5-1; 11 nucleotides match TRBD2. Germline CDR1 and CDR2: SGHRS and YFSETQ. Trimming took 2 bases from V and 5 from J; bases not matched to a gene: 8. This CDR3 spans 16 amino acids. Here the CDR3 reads CASSFASGGTWETQYF. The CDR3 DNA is TGCGCCAGCAGCTTTGCTAGCGGGGGGACCTGGGAGACCCAGTACTTC.

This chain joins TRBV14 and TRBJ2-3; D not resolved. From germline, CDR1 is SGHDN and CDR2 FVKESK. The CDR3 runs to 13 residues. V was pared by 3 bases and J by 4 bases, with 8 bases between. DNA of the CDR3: TGTGCCAGCAGCCAGAGGCAGGCAGATACGCAGTATTTT. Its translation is CASSQRQADTQYF. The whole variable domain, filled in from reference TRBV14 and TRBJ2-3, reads EAGVTQFPSHSVIEKGQTVTLRCDPISGHDNLYWYRRVMGKEIKFLLHFVKESKQDESGMPNNRFLAERTGGTYSTLKVQPAELEDSGVYFCASSQRQADTQYFGPGTRLTVL.

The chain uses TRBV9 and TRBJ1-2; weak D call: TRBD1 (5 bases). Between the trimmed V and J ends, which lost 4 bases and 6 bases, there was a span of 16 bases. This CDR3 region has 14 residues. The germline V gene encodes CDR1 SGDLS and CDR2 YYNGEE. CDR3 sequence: CASSPSLMGDGYTF. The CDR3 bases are TGTGCCAGCAGCCCCTCTTTAATGGGGGATGGCTACACCTTC. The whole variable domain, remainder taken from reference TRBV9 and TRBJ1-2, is DSGVTQTPKHLITATGQRVTLRCSPRSGDLSVYWYQQSLDQGLQFLIQYYNGEERAKGNILERFSAQQFPDLHSELNLSSLELGDSALYFCASSPSLMGDGYTFGSGTRLTVV.